This is a list of T cell receptor beta chains from one sample in a study of cytomegalovirus exposure and HLA in healthy donors. Libraries were prepared by immunoSEQ multiplex PCR; TCRdb keeps only in-frame clonotypes and omits some of them. The repertoire holds approximately 120,000 clones, with about 84% as singletons. The sample consisted of PBMCs. The receptors were gathered from a man aged 35 to 55 in good health and CMV-seronegative. Both conserved end residues are part of each CDR3. Each record gives: D gene, J gene, clone size, V gene, CDR3 DNA, CDR3 protein. The D gene is left open where the match is weak. Some rows have no size entry. The others give once, few or many, or a class for an expanded clone.

.	TRBJ2-4	.	TRBV9	TGTGCCAGCAGCACCAACAGGGAGTCGGAAAACATTCAGTACTTC	CASSTNRESENIQYF
.	TRBJ1-2	once	TRBV5-6	TGTGCCAGCAGCTTGGGGGCAGGCAATAATGGCTACACCTTC	CASSLGAGNNGYTF
.	TRBJ2-4	once	TRBV28	TGTGCCAGCAAACGCGAAAACAGTCAGTACTTC	CASKRENSQYF
TRBD1	TRBJ1-1	.	TRBV27	TGTGCCAGCAGTTCCCGACAGGGGGCTAACACTGAAGCTTTCTTT	CASSSRQGANTEAFF
.	TRBJ1-1	.	TRBV19	TGTGCCAGTAGTACTACAGTGGACACTGAAGCTTTCTTT	CASSTTVDTEAFF
.	TRBJ1-1	.	TRBV7-9	TGTGCCAGCAGCCCCTGGGAGGGGCGTGTGGTTGAAGCTTTCTTT	CASSPWEGRVVEAFF
.	TRBJ2-5	few	TRBV6-1	TGTGCCGGAAGGGGAGCGTGGGGCCAGGGGGAGACCCAGTACTTC	CAGRGAWGQGETQYF
.	TRBJ2-1	.	TRBV6-5	TGTGCCAGCAGTTATCCTGGTGGGCCGAAGGAGCAGTTCTTC	CASSYPGGPKEQFF
.	TRBJ1-1	.	TRBV4-2	TGTGCCAGCAGCCAAGATTCGGAGGAGGCGGGGACTGAAGCTTTCTTT	CASSQDSEEAGTEAFF
TRBD1	TRBJ2-1	.	TRBV19	TGTGCCAGTAGTACCGGGACAGCCTACAATGAGCAGTTCTTC	CASSTGTAYNEQFF
TRBD1	TRBJ2-5	.	TRBV2	TGTGCCAGCAGTAGCTCAGGGGGCCAAGAGACCCAGTACTTC	CASSSSGGQETQYF
.	TRBJ2-1	.	TRBV6-6	TGTGCCAGCGGACAGACGGAGAGGAATGAGCAGTTCTTC	CASGQTERNEQFF
TRBD1	TRBJ1-6	.	TRBV7-6	TGTGCCAGCAGCTCGGGACAGCCTAATTCACCCCTCCACTTT	CASSSGQPNSPLHF
.	TRBJ2-3	.	TRBV7-2	TGTGCCAGCAGCTTAGAGCCGGGTAGCACAGATACGCAGTATTTT	CASSLEPGSTDTQYF
TRBD1	TRBJ2-7	.	TRBV5-1	TGCGCCAGCAGCCCGGGGGACAGGGGGTACGAGCAGTACTTC	CASSPGDRGYEQYF
TRBD1	TRBJ2-7	few	TRBV5-1	TGCGCCAGCAGCCGGTTGGGACAGGGCGACTACGAGCAGTACTTC	CASSRLGQGDYEQYF
.	TRBJ1-5	few	TRBV19	TGTGCCAGTAGTACAGGGTTTCAGCCCCAGCATTTT	CASSTGFQPQHF
.	TRBJ1-1	.	TRBV7-2	TGTGCCAGCAGCTTAGTCGCAGGGAACACTGAAGCTTTCTTT	CASSLVAGNTEAFF
TRBD2	TRBJ2-3	.	TRBV10-3	TGTGCCATCAGTGGCGGGGGGGATATGAATACGCAGTATTTT	CAISGGGDMNTQYF
.	TRBJ1-5	.	TRBV27	TGTGCCAGCAGTTCCCTGAATCAGCCCCAGCATTTT	CASSSLNQPQHF
.	TRBJ1-4	few	TRBV2	TGTGCCAGCAGAGCGACAGGTGCAACTAATGAAAAACTGTTTTTT	CASRATGATNEKLFF
TRBD1	TRBJ1-2	.	TRBV5-1	TGCGCCAGCAGCTACGGACAGGGTAAAGACTACACCTTC	CASSYGQGKDYTF
.	TRBJ2-2	.	TRBV6-5	TGTGCCAGCCTCAGAAGCGGCGATGGCGGGGAGCTGTTTTTT	CASLRSGDGGELFF
.	TRBJ1-5	.	TRBV19	TGTGCCAGTCGACAGTTCGATGAGCCCCAGCATTTT	CASRQFDEPQHF
TRBD1	TRBJ1-2	.	TRBV7-2	TGTGCCAGCAGCTACGACGGGACAGGGGGCTATGGCTACACCTTC	CASSYDGTGGYGYTF
TRBD1	TRBJ2-7	.	TRBV7-9	TGTGCCAGCAGCTCTGGACAGGGGGAGAGCGACGAGCAGTACTTC	CASSSGQGESDEQYF
TRBD1	TRBJ1-5	.	TRBV4-3	TGCGCCAGCAGCCAAGATTTAGGGGGCGAGGGGCCCCAGCATTTT	CASSQDLGGEGPQHF
.	TRBJ1-1	.	TRBV7-9	TGTGCCAGCAGCTCGTCAGGAAACACTGAAGCTTTCTTT	CASSSSGNTEAFF
.	TRBJ1-3	.	TRBV27	TGTGCCAGCAGTTTAAGAGGGTACCCAAACACCATATATTTT	CASSLRGYPNTIYF
TRBD2	TRBJ2-5	.	TRBV2	TGTGCCAGCAAGGTTGGGGGGGAAGAGACCCAGTACTTC	CASKVGGEETQYF
.	TRBJ1-2	.	TRBV7-2	TGTGCCAGCAGCTTATCCTTTTTC	CASSLSFF
.	TRBJ1-2	.	TRBV29-1	TGCAGCGTGAGGGGGGGCTCTGAAGGCTACACCTTC	CSVRGGSEGYTF
.	TRBJ1-2	.	TRBV5-1	TGCGCCAGCAGCCGACAGAATACTTATGGCTACACCTTC	CASSRQNTYGYTF
TRBD2	TRBJ2-7	.	TRBV7-8	TGTGCCAGCAGCCCCTTGCGTGGGCGGGGGGCCGGCTCCTACGAGCAGTACTTC	CASSPLRGRGAGSYEQYF
.	TRBJ1-1	.	TRBV18	TGTGCCAGCTCAGCAACAGGGAACACTGAAGCTTTCTTT	CASSATGNTEAFF
TRBD1	TRBJ1-1	.	TRBV4-3	TGCGCCAGCAGCCAAGATCCCTCCCAGGGGGTTATCGCTTTCTTT	CASSQDPSQGVIAFF
.	TRBJ1-2	.	TRBV2	TGTGCCAGCTCCGGAGCAGGGGCAGACTTTAACTATGGCTACACCTTC	CASSGAGADFNYGYTF